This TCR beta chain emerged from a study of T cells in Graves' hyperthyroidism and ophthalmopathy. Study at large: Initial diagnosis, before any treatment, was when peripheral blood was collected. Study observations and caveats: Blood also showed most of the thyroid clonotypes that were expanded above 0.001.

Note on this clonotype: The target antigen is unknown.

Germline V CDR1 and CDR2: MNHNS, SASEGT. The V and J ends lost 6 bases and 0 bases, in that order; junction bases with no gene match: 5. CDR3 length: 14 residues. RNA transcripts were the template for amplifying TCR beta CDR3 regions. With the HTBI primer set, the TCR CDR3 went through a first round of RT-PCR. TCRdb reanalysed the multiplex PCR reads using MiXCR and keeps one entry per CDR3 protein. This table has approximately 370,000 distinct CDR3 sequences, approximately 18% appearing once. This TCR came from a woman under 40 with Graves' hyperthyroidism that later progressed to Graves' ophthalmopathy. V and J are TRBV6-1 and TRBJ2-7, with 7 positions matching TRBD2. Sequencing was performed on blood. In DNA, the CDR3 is TGTGCCAGCAGGGGTGAGCGGGACTCCTACGAGCAGTACTTC. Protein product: CASRGERDSYEQYF.